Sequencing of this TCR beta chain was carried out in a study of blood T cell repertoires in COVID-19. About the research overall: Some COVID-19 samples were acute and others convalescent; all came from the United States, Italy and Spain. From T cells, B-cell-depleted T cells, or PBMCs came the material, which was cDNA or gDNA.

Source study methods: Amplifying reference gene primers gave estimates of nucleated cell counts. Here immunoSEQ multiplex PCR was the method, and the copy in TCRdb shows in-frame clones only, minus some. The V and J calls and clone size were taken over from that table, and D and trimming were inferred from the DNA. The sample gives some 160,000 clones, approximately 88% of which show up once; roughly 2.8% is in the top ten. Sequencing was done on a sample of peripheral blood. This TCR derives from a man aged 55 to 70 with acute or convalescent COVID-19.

The CDR3 DNA reads TGTGCCAGCAGCTTATCAGGGGACGGCTACACCTTC. Translation: CASSLSGDGYTF. The rearrangement uses TRBV5-4 and TRBJ1-2; tentative D call: TRBD1 (6 bases). The CDR3 extends over 12 amino acids. V lost 2 bases and J 8 bases, leaving 10 bases between the germline ends. Germline V CDR1 and CDR2: SGHNT, YYREEE (reference sequence).